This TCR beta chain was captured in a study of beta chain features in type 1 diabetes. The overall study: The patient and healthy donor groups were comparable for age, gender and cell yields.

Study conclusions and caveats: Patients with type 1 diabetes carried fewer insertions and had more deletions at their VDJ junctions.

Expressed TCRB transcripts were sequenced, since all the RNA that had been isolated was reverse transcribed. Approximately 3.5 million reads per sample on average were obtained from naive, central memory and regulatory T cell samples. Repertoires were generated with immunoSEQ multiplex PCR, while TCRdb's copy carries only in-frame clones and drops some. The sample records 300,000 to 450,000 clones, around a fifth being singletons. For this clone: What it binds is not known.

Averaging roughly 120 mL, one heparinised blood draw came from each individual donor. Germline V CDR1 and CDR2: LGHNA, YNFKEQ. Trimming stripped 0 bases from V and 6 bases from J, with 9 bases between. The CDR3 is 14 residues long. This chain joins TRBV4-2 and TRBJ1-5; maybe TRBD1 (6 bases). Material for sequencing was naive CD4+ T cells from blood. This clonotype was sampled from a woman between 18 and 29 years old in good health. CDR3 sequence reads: CASSQEQGRQPQHF. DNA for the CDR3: TGTGCCAGCAGCCAAGAACAGGGCCGTCAGCCCCAGCATTTT.